This TCR beta chain originates from a study of CD8+ T cells in alopecia areata. Study observations and caveats: Especially in alopecia totalis/universalis, lesional scalp showed greater clonality than normal scalp did. TCR sharing across patients was less clear than in mice, possibly HLA-related.

Concerning this clone: Its target is unknown.

The sequencing template was cDNA reverse transcribed from extracted RNA. TCRdb's table, derived via immunoSEQ multiplex PCR, lists solely in-frame clones and lacks some. The data show 130,000 or so clones, 47% seen once. The sequencing sample was made of NKG2D-low CD8+ T cells sorted from blood. The receptor comes from a human donor with alopecia areata.

The CDR3 sequence is CASSQESGGAPETQYF. Here the CDR3 DNA reads TGCGCCAGCAGCCAAGAAAGCGGGGGGGCCCCAGAGACCCAGTACTTC. The chain is built from TRBV4-1 and TRBJ2-5; TRBD2 matches 10 bases. V shed 0 bases, J shed 4 bases, and the junction held 5 bases outside the gene matches. The CDR3 runs to 16 residues. Germline CDR1 and CDR2: MGHRA and YSYEKL.